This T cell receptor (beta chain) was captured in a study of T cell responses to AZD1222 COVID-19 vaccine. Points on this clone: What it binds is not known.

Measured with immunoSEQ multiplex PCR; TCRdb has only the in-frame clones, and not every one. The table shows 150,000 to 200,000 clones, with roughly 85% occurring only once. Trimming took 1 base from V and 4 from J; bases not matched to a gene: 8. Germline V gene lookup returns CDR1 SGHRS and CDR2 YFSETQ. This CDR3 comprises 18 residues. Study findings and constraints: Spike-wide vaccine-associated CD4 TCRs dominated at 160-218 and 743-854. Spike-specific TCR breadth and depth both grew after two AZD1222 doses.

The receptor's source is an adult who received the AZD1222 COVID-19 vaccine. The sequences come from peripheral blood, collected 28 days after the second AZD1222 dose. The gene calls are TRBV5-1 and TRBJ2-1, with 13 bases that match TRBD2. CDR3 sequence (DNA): TGCGCCAGCAGCTTGTCCCGACTAGCGGGGGGATTTTACAATGAGCAGTTCTTC. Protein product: CASSLSRLAGGFYNEQFF.